This is a list of T cell receptor beta chains from one sample in a study of T cell repertoires in cytomegalovirus infection. TCRdb analysed the reads with MiXCR anew, one entry per CDR3 protein. The sample comprises under 300,000 distinct CDR3 sequences, roughly an eighth of which are singletons, and 1.5% to 2% rests with the top ten. The sequencing input was PBMCs. The receptors derive from a human donor in good health (CMV status not recorded). Some clones in this sample may be carry-over from other donors' samples. Each CDR3 is given with its conserved first and last residue. D genes are given only for firm matches. Some rows mark clone size as missing; the rest say once, few, many or name a class of expanded clone.

CDR3 | DNA | size | J | D | V
CSLGTGGRDTEAFF | TGCAGCTTGGGGACAGGGGGCCGTGACACTGAAGCTTTCTTT | . | TRBJ1-1 | TRBD1 | TRBV29-1
CASSSTGQVKYF | TGTGCCAGCAGTTCTACGGGACAAGTGAAGTACTTC | . | TRBJ2-7 | . | TRBV12-3/TRBV12-4
CASSQDRESNQPQHF | TGCGCCAGCAGCCAGGACAGGGAGAGCAATCAGCCCCAGCATTTT | . | TRBJ1-5 | TRBD1 | TRBV4-3
CASTDDRGSVNYGYTF | TGTGCCAGCACCGATGACAGGGGCTCTGTGAACTATGGCTACACCTTC | many | TRBJ1-2 | TRBD1 | TRBV28
CASSLGGQGLETQYF | TGTGCCAGCAGCTTAGGGGGACAGGGTTTGGAGACCCAGTACTTC | many | TRBJ2-5 | TRBD1 | TRBV7-2
CASSQDLTPFSGNTIYF | TGCGCCAGCAGCCAAGATTTGACGCCGTTCTCTGGAAACACCATATATTTT | . | TRBJ1-3 | . | TRBV4-1
CASSFSRAPGRQKPQHF | TGTGCCAGCAGTTTTTCCAGAGCCCCGGGACGGCAAAAACCCCAGCATTTT | many | TRBJ1-5 | . | TRBV27
CAIRGLGMNTEAFF | TGTGCCATCAGGGGGCTCGGGATGAACACTGAAGCTTTCTTT | many | TRBJ1-1 | TRBD1 | TRBV19
CASSPGTPRLFF | TGTGCCAGCAGCCCCGGGACCCCTCGGCTGTTTTTT | . | TRBJ2-2 | . | TRBV9
CASSYSREVRETQYF | TGTGCCAGCAGTTACTCGCGGGAGGTCCGAGAGACCCAGTACTTC | . | TRBJ2-5 | TRBD2 | TRBV6-5
CSVASDSLNSPLHF | TGCAGCGTTGCCTCGGACAGTCTTAATTCACCCCTCCACTTT | few | TRBJ1-6 | . | TRBV29-1